This TCR beta chain stems from a study of blood T cell repertoires in COVID-19. Original handling: It was from reference gene primer amplification that nucleated cell counts were estimated. Assay used: immunoSEQ multiplex PCR; TCRdb lists only in-frame clones, some missing. Clone size and V and J calls were adopted from that table, with D and trimming inferred from the DNA. Found here are 300,000 to 400,000 clones, more than 75% of them singletons; the top ten hold 0.97%. Enrolled through a virtual design, the participants were between roughly 18 and 90 years of age and came from 24 US areas. Clinical histories supplied by participants themselves formed the basis of cohort assignment. J gave up 2 bases and V 4 bases, and 8 bases lay outside the gene matches. Germline lookup yields CDR1 SGHRS and CDR2 YFSETQ. The CDR3 runs 16 residues.

This TCR was sampled from a woman aged 25 to 39 with acute COVID-19. Sample: PBMCs or T cells enriched from blood (not recorded which). The chain uses TRBV5-1 and TRBJ2-3; the match to TRBD1 covers 9 bases. The DNA of the CDR3 is TGCGCCAGCAGCACCCTCGGGACAGGGAACACAGATACGCAGTATTTT. This encodes CASSTLGTGNTDTQYF. The whole variable domain, filled in from reference TRBV5-1 and TRBJ2-3, reads KAGVTQTPRYLIKTRGQQVTLSCSPISGHRSVSWYQQTPGQGLQFLFEYFSETQRNKGNFPGRFSGRQFSNSRSEMNVSTLELGDSALYLCASSTLGTGNTDTQYFGPGTRLTVL.